The rows below give T cell receptor beta chains drawn from one sample of a study of early stage breast cancer tumors. Using immunoSEQ multiplex PCR, the repertoire was profiled, and TCRdb retains in-frame clones only, with some absent. The sample shows roughly 10,000 clones, 75% to 85% of them seen only once. Sequencing was done on a sample of breast tumor tissue. Receptor source: a person aged 70 to 79 with breast cancer. Both conserved end residues are part of each CDR3.

CDR3: CASSPQTGNTEAFF
V: TRBV7-7
J: TRBJ1-1

CDR3: CATSTGQDYTYNEQFF
V: TRBV15
J: TRBJ2-1

CDR3: CASSPSPGAEAFF
V: TRBV18
J: TRBJ1-1

CDR3: CATSRGGGLAGPYEQYF
V: TRBV15
J: TRBJ2-7

CDR3: CASSIQSGGVNEQFF
V: TRBV19
J: TRBJ2-1

CDR3: CASSPQGQGAKETQYF
V: TRBV7-7
J: TRBJ2-5

CDR3: CASSRGDTEAFF
V: TRBV5-4
J: TRBJ1-1

CDR3: CASSLRDRADYGYTF
V: TRBV28
J: TRBJ1-2

CDR3: CAWSLTGVGYTF
V: TRBV30
J: TRBJ1-2

CDR3: CAGGGRTEAFF
V: TRBV6-1
J: TRBJ1-1

CDR3: CASSSLTGAKYEQYF
V: TRBV6-6
J: TRBJ2-7